This is a list of T cell receptor beta chains from one sample in a study of radiotherapy plus CTLA-4 blockade in lung cancer. The table came from immunoSEQ multiplex PCR; TCRdb's copy has only in-frame clones and leaves some out. The table lists about 77,000 clones, roughly 69% of them singletons. Sample: peripheral blood, taken from a patient treated with radiotherapy plus ipilimumab. These receptors came from a human donor with non-small cell lung cancer whose response to radiotherapy plus ipilimumab could not be evaluated. CDR3s include the opening cysteine and the closing phenylalanine or tryptophan. Each record gives: CDR3 length, V gene, clone size, D gene, J gene, CDR3 protein, CDR3 DNA. D genes are given only for firm matches. Rows give clone size only sometimes, using once, few, many, or a class for an expanded clone.

cdr3_length: 13; v_call: TRBV19; clone_size: .; d_call: TRBD1; j_call: TRBJ2-3; cdr3_aa: CASKDRGADTQYF; cdr3_nt: TGTGCCAGTAAGGACAGGGGGGCAGATACGCAGTATTTT
cdr3_length: 15; v_call: TRBV9; clone_size: few; d_call: TRBD1; j_call: TRBJ2-3; cdr3_aa: CASSVGAGGTDTQYF; cdr3_nt: TGTGCCAGCAGCGTAGGGGCAGGGGGTACAGATACGCAGTATTTT
cdr3_length: 13; v_call: TRBV5-4; clone_size: .; d_call: .; j_call: TRBJ2-4; cdr3_aa: CASSFGAENIQYF; cdr3_nt: TGTGCCAGCAGCTTTGGGGCAGAAAACATTCAGTACTTC
cdr3_length: 13; v_call: TRBV19; clone_size: .; d_call: TRBD1; j_call: TRBJ1-2; cdr3_aa: CASSDRAGDGYTF; cdr3_nt: TGTGCCAGTAGTGACAGGGCCGGTGATGGCTACACCTTC
cdr3_length: 16; v_call: TRBV5-4; clone_size: .; d_call: .; j_call: TRBJ2-7; cdr3_aa: CASSLGGWTDSYEQYF; cdr3_nt: TGTGCCAGCAGCTTGGGGGGCTGGACGGACTCCTACGAGCAGTACTTC
cdr3_length: 14; v_call: TRBV7-2; clone_size: .; d_call: .; j_call: TRBJ2-7; cdr3_aa: CASSLGTASYEQYF; cdr3_nt: TGTGCCAGCAGCTTAGGGACAGCTTCCTACGAGCAGTACTTC
cdr3_length: 14; v_call: TRBV28; clone_size: .; d_call: TRBD1; j_call: TRBJ1-1; cdr3_aa: CASHSDRAVREAFF; cdr3_nt: TGTGCCAGCCACAGCGACAGGGCCGTCCGTGAAGCTTTCTTT
cdr3_length: 16; v_call: TRBV7-6; clone_size: .; d_call: .; j_call: TRBJ2-5; cdr3_aa: CASSLTAGGTGETQYF; cdr3_nt: TGTGCCAGCAGCTTAACTGCAGGGGGGACGGGGGAGACCCAGTACTTC
cdr3_length: 14; v_call: TRBV10-3; clone_size: few; d_call: TRBD2; j_call: TRBJ2-5; cdr3_aa: CAISELSGEETQYF; cdr3_nt: TGTGCCATCAGCGAACTCAGCGGGGAAGAGACCCAGTACTTC
cdr3_length: 13; v_call: TRBV5-1; clone_size: .; d_call: .; j_call: TRBJ2-7; cdr3_aa: CASSPEGSYEQYF; cdr3_nt: TGCGCCAGCAGCCCCGAGGGCTCCTACGAGCAGTACTTC
cdr3_length: 16; v_call: TRBV28; clone_size: .; d_call: .; j_call: TRBJ1-2; cdr3_aa: CASSLYSRGGGYGYTF; cdr3_nt: TGTGCCAGCAGTTTATACTCGCGGGGAGGAGGCTATGGCTACACCTTC
cdr3_length: 13; v_call: TRBV10-3; clone_size: few; d_call: TRBD1; j_call: TRBJ2-7; cdr3_aa: CAIRGQDSYEQYF; cdr3_nt: TGTGCCATCAGAGGACAGGACTCCTACGAGCAGTACTTC
cdr3_length: 13; v_call: TRBV19; clone_size: .; d_call: TRBD2; j_call: TRBJ2-1; cdr3_aa: CASSISLAGGGFF; cdr3_nt: TGTGCCAGTAGTATCAGTCTAGCGGGGGGCGGGTTCTTC
cdr3_length: 11; v_call: TRBV29-1; clone_size: few; d_call: TRBD2; j_call: TRBJ2-1; cdr3_aa: CSVPGGVEQFF; cdr3_nt: TGCAGCGTGCCTGGGGGGGTTGAGCAGTTCTTC
cdr3_length: 11; v_call: TRBV6-5; clone_size: .; d_call: .; j_call: TRBJ2-7; cdr3_aa: CASRRGYEQYF; cdr3_nt: TGTGCCAGCAGAAGGGGTTACGAGCAGTACTTC
cdr3_length: 14; v_call: TRBV6-1; clone_size: once; d_call: .; j_call: TRBJ1-2; cdr3_aa: CASSSPVSNYGYTF; cdr3_nt: TGTGCCAGCAGTTCTCCAGTTTCTAACTATGGCTACACCTTC
cdr3_length: 16; v_call: TRBV15; clone_size: .; d_call: .; j_call: TRBJ1-4; cdr3_aa: CATSRDSPATNEKLFF; cdr3_nt: TGTGCCACCAGCAGAGATAGCCCGGCAACTAATGAAAAACTGTTTTTT
cdr3_length: 16; v_call: TRBV6-6; clone_size: .; d_call: TRBD2; j_call: TRBJ2-1; cdr3_aa: CASRHPGGSSYNEQFF; cdr3_nt: TGTGCCAGCAGGCACCCTGGCGGGAGCTCCTACAATGAGCAGTTCTTC
cdr3_length: 14; v_call: TRBV6-5; clone_size: .; d_call: TRBD1; j_call: TRBJ1-1; cdr3_aa: CASKRQGENTEAFF; cdr3_nt: TGTGCCAGCAAAAGACAGGGTGAGAACACTGAAGCTTTCTTT
cdr3_length: 15; v_call: TRBV9; clone_size: .; d_call: TRBD2; j_call: TRBJ2-7; cdr3_aa: CASSVGLAGGFEQYF; cdr3_nt: TGTGCCAGCAGCGTAGGACTAGCGGGGGGTTTCGAGCAGTACTTC
cdr3_length: 14; v_call: TRBV7-3; clone_size: .; d_call: TRBD2; j_call: TRBJ2-3; cdr3_aa: CASSLAGEADTQYF; cdr3_nt: TGTGCCAGCAGCTTAGCGGGAGAAGCAGATACGCAGTATTTT
cdr3_length: 15; v_call: TRBV7-9; clone_size: .; d_call: .; j_call: TRBJ2-2; cdr3_aa: CASSFSGPGTGELFF; cdr3_nt: TGTGCCAGCAGCTTTTCAGGGCCGGGCACCGGGGAGCTGTTTTTT
cdr3_length: 15; v_call: TRBV19; clone_size: .; d_call: TRBD1; j_call: TRBJ1-4; cdr3_aa: CASSRTGGENEKLFF; cdr3_nt: TGTGCCAGTAGTCGGACAGGGGGTGAAAATGAAAAACTGTTTTTT
cdr3_length: 15; v_call: TRBV6-4; clone_size: .; d_call: TRBD2; j_call: TRBJ2-3; cdr3_aa: CASSDSSGGADTQYF; cdr3_nt: TGTGCCAGCAGTGACTCTAGCGGGGGGGCAGATACGCAGTATTTT
cdr3_length: 15; v_call: TRBV4-2; clone_size: .; d_call: .; j_call: TRBJ1-2; cdr3_aa: CASSQDGAFPYGYTF; cdr3_nt: TGTGCCAGCAGCCAAGATGGGGCTTTCCCCTATGGCTACACCTTC
cdr3_length: 18; v_call: TRBV15; clone_size: .; d_call: TRBD1; j_call: TRBJ2-5; cdr3_aa: CATSRVGTRGRSYGTQYF; cdr3_nt: TGTGCCACCAGCAGAGTGGGAACGAGGGGGCGAAGTTACGGGACCCAGTACTTC
cdr3_length: 15; v_call: TRBV5-1; clone_size: .; d_call: .; j_call: TRBJ2-7; cdr3_aa: CASSLVSSVSYEQYF; cdr3_nt: TGCGCCAGCAGCTTGGTGTCCAGCGTCTCCTACGAGCAGTACTTC
cdr3_length: 15; v_call: TRBV10-1; clone_size: .; d_call: .; j_call: TRBJ1-1; cdr3_aa: CASSESAQGDTEAFF; cdr3_nt: TGCGCCAGCAGTGAGTCCGCTCAAGGGGACACTGAAGCTTTCTTT
cdr3_length: 16; v_call: TRBV5-3; clone_size: .; d_call: TRBD2; j_call: TRBJ2-3; cdr3_aa: CARSPYSGAPGDTQYF; cdr3_nt: TGTGCCAGAAGCCCCTACAGCGGGGCCCCCGGAGATACGCAGTATTTT
cdr3_length: 16; v_call: TRBV19; clone_size: .; d_call: TRBD1; j_call: TRBJ1-2; cdr3_aa: CASSPRQGLTNYGYTF; cdr3_nt: TGTGCCAGTAGCCCTAGACAGGGATTGACTAACTATGGCTACACCTTC
cdr3_length: 13; v_call: TRBV2; clone_size: .; d_call: TRBD1; j_call: TRBJ2-3; cdr3_aa: CASSDRGRDTQYF; cdr3_nt: TGTGCCAGCAGTGACAGGGGGCGGGATACGCAGTATTTT